The TCR beta chain described here comes from a study of blood T cell repertoires in COVID-19. About the research overall: PBMCs, B-cell-depleted T cells, or T cells were the source of the cDNA or gDNA that made up the material.

In the study's own analysis: Amplification from reference gene primers served as the basis for estimated nucleated cell counts. Assay used: immunoSEQ multiplex PCR; TCRdb lists only in-frame clones, some missing. The V and J calls and clone size are taken from that table; D and trimming were inferred from the DNA. The sample shows 300,000 to 350,000 clones, 88% of them seen only once. The Seattle patients, enrolled during active infection, were followed longitudinally. This CDR3 has 15 residues. Looked up from germline, CDR1 is MDHEN and CDR2 is SYDVKM. With 2 bases clipped from V and 5 bases from J, the junction kept 3 bases outside the gene matches.

The sample comprised peripheral blood. The source is a woman aged 25 to 39 with COVID-19, enrolled during active disease. The chain combines TRBV28 with TRBJ2-5; 12 bases map to TRBD1. The CDR3 DNA reads TGTGCCAGCAGTTTAAGGGACAGGGGGCAGGAGACCCAGTACTTC. It is translated as CASSLRDRGQETQYF.